The 8 T cell receptor beta chains below were found in one sample sequenced in a study of identical twins. MiXCR was run by TCRdb on the 5' RACE reads, yielding one entry per CDR3 protein. Of 500,000 or so distinct CDR3 sequences listed, about 20% are singletons. Separately, the same data were catalogued under a study of T cells expressing NK-cell markers.

Sequencing was done on a sample of CD4+ T cells sorted from blood. All receptors derive from a woman aged 18-30 years in good health.

This chain connects TRBV20-1 to TRBJ2-3; D is ambiguous. Trimming shortened V by 3 bases and J by 4 bases, and 5 bases separated the two germline ends. The CDR3 has 11 residues. Germline V gene lookup returns CDR1 DFQATT and CDR2 SNEGSKA (reference sequence). The CDR3 loop is CSASYADTQYF. CDR3 bases: TGCAGTGCTAGCTATGCAGATACGCAGTATTTT.

The chain has TRBV6-5 and TRBJ2-2; D gene ambiguous. Trimming left V 2 bases short and J 7 bases short, with 17 bases between. Germline CDR1 reads MNHEY; CDR2 reads SVGAGI. This CDR3 region has 16 residues. The CDR3 DNA follows: TGTGCCAGCAGTTACGCCCGCCCACGAGCCGGCGGGGAGCTGTTTTTT. As protein: CASSYARPRAGGELFF.

The chain carries TRBV12-3 or TRBV12-4 and TRBJ2-1; TRBD1 aligns across 8 bases. V was clipped by 3 bases and J by 8 bases; unmatched bases: 6. The CDR3 runs 14 residues. CDR3 in DNA: TGTGCCAGCAGTTTCCAGGGGGCAAGCCATGAGCAGTTCTTC. Residues: CASSFQGASHEQFF.

This clonotype has more than one count but fewer than ten. The gene calls are TRBV9 and TRBJ1-1; TRBD1 agrees at 9 bases. CDR3 length: 13 residues. Trimming removed 0 bases from V and 7 bases from J; junction bases left unmatched: 1. Germline-derived CDR1 and CDR2 are SGDLS and YYNGEE. The CDR3 nucleotides are TGTGCCAGCAGCGTAGGGACAGGGGTTGAAGCTTTCTTT. Encoded protein: CASSVGTGVEAFF.

V gene TRBV2 combines with J gene TRBJ2-1; 11 positions agree with TRBD2. This CDR3 is 17 amino acids long. Germline CDR1 SNHLY, CDR2 FYNNEI. Trimming took 4 bases from V and 8 from J; bases not matched to a gene: 13. DNA of the CDR3: TGTGCCAGCAGTGGACGTCAACTAGCGGGAGTGCGTGATGAGCAGTTCTTC. Protein product: CASSGRQLAGVRDEQFF. Complete variable domain (other parts from reference TRBV2 and TRBJ2-1): EPEVTQTPSHQVTQMGQEVILRCVPISNHLYFYWYRQILGQKVEFLVSFYNNEISEKSEIFDDQFSVERPDGSNFTLKIRSTKLEDSAMYFCASSGRQLAGVRDEQFFGPGTRLTVL.

The chain combines TRBV12-3 or TRBV12-4 with TRBJ1-2; D gene uncertain. Trimming stripped 3 bases from V and 7 bases from J, with 12 bases between. The CDR3 covers 13 residues. CDR3 in DNA: TGTGCCAGCAGTTTCCGTCTTGGTGCTGGCTACACCTTC. This encodes CASSFRLGAGYTF.

This clonotype was observed a few times. The chain's CDR3 is CANRASRDGDTQYF. The CDR3 nucleotides read TGTGCCAACCGAGCGAGCAGGGATGGAGATACGCAGTATTTT. The chain combines TRBV6-1 with TRBJ2-3; D is perhaps TRBD1 (5 bases). The germline CDR1 and CDR2 sequences are MNHNS and SASEGT. V lost 10 bases and J 5 bases, leaving 19 bases between the germline ends. This CDR3 is built from 14 residues.

This clonotype was seen more than once but under ten times. This chain connects TRBV29-1 to TRBJ2-1; 11 bases line up with TRBD1. Germline V gene data show CDR1 as SQVTM and CDR2 as ANQGSEA. The CDR3 length is 14 residues. Unmatched junction bases numbered 7, after V lost 6 bases and J lost 6 bases. CDR3 region: CSVVRGQGANEQFF. DNA for the CDR3: TGCAGCGTCGTCCGCGGACAGGGGGCCAATGAGCAGTTCTTC.